The T cell receptor beta chain under discussion was sequenced for a study of cytomegalovirus exposure and HLA in healthy donors. The PCR contained 60 Vbeta and 13 Jbeta primers. TCRdb's table, derived via immunoSEQ multiplex PCR, lists solely in-frame clones and lacks some. The sample has approximately 110,000 clones; over 80% are singletons. Germline V lookup: CDR1 MDHEN, CDR2 SYDVKM. Trimming shortened V by 1 base and J by 3 bases, and 4 bases separated the two germline ends. This CDR3 is built from 12 residues. V is TRBV28 and J is TRBJ2-7; D is uncertain. The clonotype originates from a man aged 50 to 60 in good health and CMV-seronegative. Specimen: PBMCs. The CDR3 DNA sequence: TGTGCCAGCAGTTTATCCCGCTACGAGCAGTACTTC. Translated, it gives CASSLSRYEQYF.